This record concerns one T cell receptor (beta chain) sequence. Its antigen is undetermined. The sample is drawn from a study of regulatory T cells in long-lasting Graves disease. Study-wide points: Persistent disease preferred TRBV28, TRBJ1-2 and TRBJ2-5.

Germline V CDR1 and CDR2: SGHAT, FQDESV (reference sequence). Trimming took 4 bases from V and 6 from J; bases not matched to a gene: 11. This CDR3 is 17 amino acids long. CDR3-region Arm-PCR and iRepertoire HTBI primers produced the TCR beta libraries. One entry per CDR3 protein results from TCRdb running MiXCR on the multiplex PCR reads. Here the sample spans hundreds of thousands of distinct CDR3 sequences, around 17% being singletons. Described time point: newly diagnosed GD, antithyroid drugs for less than 3 months. Preparation of the TCR library used RNA extracted from PBMCs. Separately, the same data were catalogued under a study of T cells in Graves' hyperthyroidism and ophthalmopathy. That study adds: Subjects aged 18 to 65 presented with newly diagnosed hyperthyroidism of less than 2 months' duration. Any patient presenting with uncontrolled infection, other autoimmune disease, pregnancy or lactation was left out. First-round RT-PCR of the TCR CDR3 relied on the HTBI primer set.

The sequence was collected from a woman in her 30s with Graves disease. The material sequenced was peripheral blood mononuclear cells (PBMCs), taken at new diagnosis, from a patient treated with antithyroid drugs. This chain links TRBV11-1 with TRBJ2-2, with 10 nucleotides matching TRBD1. CDR3 DNA: TGTGCCAGCAGCTCGGGGACAGGGGTAATGATCGCCGGGGAGCTGTTTTTT. Residues: CASSSGTGVMIAGELFF. The full variable domain, with the rest looked up from reference TRBV11-1 and TRBJ2-2, is EAEVAQSPRYKITEKSQAVAFWCDPISGHATLYWYRQILGQGPELLVQFQDESVVDDSQLPKDRFSAERLKGVDSTLKIQPAELGDSAMYLCASSSGTGVMIAGELFFGEGSRLTVL.